The 26 T cell receptor beta chains given below trace back to one sample, sequenced in a study of blood T cell repertoires in COVID-19. Libraries were prepared by immunoSEQ multiplex PCR; TCRdb keeps only in-frame clonotypes and omits some of them. This table has under 350,000 clones, more than 75% appearing once. The sequencing sample was made of PBMCs or T cells enriched from blood (not recorded which). The receptors originated from a man in his fifties or sixties who had recovered from COVID-19.

The V call is TRBV7-9, the J call TRBJ2-3, with 10 bases lining up with TRBD2. Germline assignment: CDR1 SEHNR and CDR2 FQNEAQ (reference sequence). Losses at the gene ends were 5 bases for V and 5 bases for J; bases not matched to a gene: 10. The CDR3 runs 16 residues. The CDR3 here is CASSPSSGGRLDTQYF. The CDR3 DNA follows: TGTGCCAGCAGCCCGAGTAGCGGGGGGCGGTTAGATACGCAGTATTTT. Looking up the rest from reference TRBV7-9 and TRBJ2-3 gives the full variable domain: DTGVSQNPRHKITKRGQNVTFRCDPISEHNRLYWYRQTLGQGPEFLTYFQNEAQLEKSRLLSDRFSAERPKGSFSTLEIQRTEQGDSAMYLCASSPSSGGRLDTQYFGPGTRLTVL.

The rearrangement links TRBV7-9 to TRBJ2-2; D gene uncertain. V gave up 1 base and J gave up 7 bases, with 10 bases separating them. In germline, CDR1 is SEHNR, CDR2 FQNEAQ (reference sequence). The CDR3 covers 14 residues. CDR3 region: CASSLGATFGELFF. The CDR3 coding sequence is TGTGCCAGCAGCTTAGGGGCCACGTTCGGGGAGCTGTTTTTT. The whole variable domain, remainder taken from reference TRBV7-9 and TRBJ2-2, is DTGVSQNPRHKITKRGQNVTFRCDPISEHNRLYWYRQTLGQGPEFLTYFQNEAQLEKSRLLSDRFSAERPKGSFSTLEIQRTEQGDSAMYLCASSLGATFGELFFGEGSRLTVL.

This chain links TRBV6-1 with TRBJ1-3; 9 bases align to TRBD1. The CDR3 contains 16 residues. Losses at the gene ends were 0 bases for V and 4 bases for J; bases not matched to a gene: 4. CDR1 MNHNS and CDR2 SASEGT come from the germline V gene. The DNA of the CDR3 is TGTGCCAGCAGTGAAGCTGGACAGGGGTCCGGAAACACCATATATTTT. It specifies CASSEAGQGSGNTIYF.

The DNA for the CDR3 is TGTGCCAGCAGCCCGGACACACAGAACACTGAAGCTTTCTTT. As protein: CASSPDTQNTEAFF. The chain couples TRBV7-9 to TRBJ1-1, with D maybe TRBD1 (5 bases). CDR1 is SEHNR and CDR2 is FQNEAQ in the germline V gene (reference sequence). This CDR3 contains 14 residues. The V end was cut by 5 bases, the J end by 1 base, with 11 bases between.

The CDR3 nucleotides read TGTGCCAGCAGTCGGCCAGGGTTCCAAGAGACCCAGTACTTC. Its translation: CASSRPGFQETQYF. V gene TRBV27 combines with J gene TRBJ2-5, with D perhaps TRBD1 (5 bases). CDR3 length: 14 amino acids. CDR1 is MNHEY, CDR2 SMNVEV, per germline (reference sequence). V lost 5 bases to trimming and J lost 1 base, with 11 bases between them.

The chain combines TRBV25-1 with TRBJ1-2; TRBD1 aligns across 7 bases. There are 16 residues in the CDR3. J was trimmed by 4 bases and V by 2 bases; bases with no gene match: 10. Germline V gene sequence: CDR1 MGHDK, CDR2 SYGVNS. The CDR3 nucleotides read TGTGCCAGCAGTGAAATGGGACAGCCCATTCCCTATGGCTACACCTTC. It codes for CASSEMGQPIPYGYTF.

A single count supports this clone. This chain links TRBV9 with TRBJ2-1; TRBD2 is a possible D gene (6 bases). With 0 bases removed from V and 4 bases from J, the gap between germline ends came to 8 bases. In germline, CDR1 is SGDLS, CDR2 YYNGEE. The CDR3 sequence is 14 residues long. The CDR3 is CASSVDGGYNEQFF. The CDR3 DNA reads TGTGCCAGCAGCGTAGATGGGGGGTACAATGAGCAGTTCTTC. Combining the CDR3 with reference TRBV9 and TRBJ2-1 gives the whole variable domain DSGVTQTPKHLITATGQRVTLRCSPRSGDLSVYWYQQSLDQGLQFLIQYYNGEERAKGNILERFSAQQFPDLHSELNLSSLELGDSALYFCASSVDGGYNEQFFGPGTRLTVL.

CDR3 DNA sequence: TGTGCCAGCAGCTTTGGGGGCCCAAAAACCCCTGGCGGCACCATATATTTT. Translating it yields CASSFGGPKTPGGTIYF. V and J are TRBV5-4 and TRBJ1-3; D possibly corresponds to TRBD1 (6 bases). This CDR3 region has 17 residues. CDR1 is SGHNT and CDR2 is YYREEE in the germline V gene (reference sequence). V was cut by 2 bases and J by 9 bases, with 24 bases left in between.

This chain joins TRBV11-2 and TRBJ2-3; 11 nucleotides agree with TRBD2. The V and J ends lost 6 bases and 9 bases, in that order; junction bases with no gene match: 11. The CDR3 has 15 amino acids. Per the germline V gene, CDR1 is SGHAT and CDR2 is FQNNGV. This CDR3 reads CASRPLAGEPFTQYF. The CDR3 bases are TGTGCCAGCAGACCACTAGCGGGGGAACCCTTCACGCAGTATTTT. The full variable domain, rest sourced from reference TRBV11-2 and TRBJ2-3, is EAGVAQSPRYKIIEKRQSVAFWCNPISGHATLYWYQQILGQGPKLLIQFQNNGVVDDSQLPKDRFSAERLKGVDSTLKIQPAKLEDSAVYLCASRPLAGEPFTQYFGPGTRLTVL.

The J gene is TRBJ1-1, the V gene TRBV30; D might be TRBD1 (6 bases). V lost 8 bases and J lost 9, with 13 bases in between. The CDR3 consists of 10 residues. Germline CDR1 reads GTSNPN; CDR2 reads SVGIG (reference sequence). DNA for the CDR3: TGTGCCGGTAACAGGGTTCAAGCTTTCTTT. This gives the protein CAGNRVQAFF.

The rearrangement joins TRBV11-3 to TRBJ1-2, with no clear D. CDR1 is SGHNT and CDR2 is YENEEA in the germline V gene. The CDR3 runs to 13 residues. V lost 2 bases and J lost 8, with 12 bases in between. The DNA for the CDR3 is TGTGCCAGCAGCTTAACGGGGATGAGGGGCTACACCTTC. Its protein product is CASSLTGMRGYTF. The whole variable domain, remainder taken from reference TRBV11-3 and TRBJ1-2, is EAGVVQSPRYKIIEKKQPVAFWCNPISGHNTLYWYLQNLGQGPELLIRYENEEAVDDSQLPKDRFSAERLKGVDSTLKIQPAELGDSAVYLCASSLTGMRGYTFGSGTRLTVV.

The gene calls are TRBV4-1 and TRBJ2-3; 10 positions agree with TRBD2. J was trimmed by 2 bases and V by 0 bases; bases with no gene match: 5. CDR1 is MGHRA, CDR2 YSYEKL, per germline. The CDR3 is 17 residues long. The CDR3 loop is CASSQESGLAATDTQYF. DNA of the CDR3: TGCGCCAGCAGCCAAGAATCAGGACTAGCGGCCACAGATACGCAGTATTTT.

The chain employs TRBV24-1 and TRBJ2-2; D not resolved. The CDR3 contains 14 residues. Trimming removed 4 bases from V and 1 base from J, with 6 bases in between. Germline lookup yields CDR1 KGHDR and CDR2 SFDVKD. The CDR3 DNA reads as TGTGCCACCAGTGAACGCAGGAACACCGGGGAGCTGTTTTTT. Translating gives CATSERRNTGELFF.

This sequence joins TRBV30 and TRBJ2-1, with 9 bases identical to TRBD2. Germline V lookup: CDR1 GTSNPN, CDR2 SVGIG (reference sequence). The CDR3 totals 16 residues. Trimming at V came to 3 bases and at J to 1 base, leaving 7 bases not matched to a gene. In DNA form, the CDR3 reads TGTGCCTGGAGCCCCGGGCTAGCGGGGTCCTACAATGAGCAGTTCTTC. Encoded protein: CAWSPGLAGSYNEQFF.

The rearrangement uses TRBV4-2 and TRBJ1-2, with D possibly TRBD1 on 6 matching bases. This CDR3 contains 16 residues. Germline CDR1 reads LGHNA; CDR2 reads YNFKEQ. V shed 0 bases and J shed 3 bases, with 14 bases lying between them. The CDR3 DNA is TGTGCCAGCAGCCAAGAGGTCAGGGGCGCGGACTATGGCTACACCTTC. This codes for CASSQEVRGADYGYTF.

The chain joins TRBV9 to TRBJ2-2, with D perhaps matching TRBD1 (6 bases). CDR1 and CDR2 (germline): SGDLS, YYNGEE. The CDR3 contains 14 residues. The V end was cut by 2 bases, the J end by 4 bases, with 9 bases between. DNA of the CDR3: TGTGCCAGCAGCGTGGTGGGGGCCACCGGGGAGCTGTTTTTT. Translation: CASSVVGATGELFF. Together with reference TRBV9 and TRBJ2-2, the CDR3 gives the full variable domain: DSGVTQTPKHLITATGQRVTLRCSPRSGDLSVYWYQQSLDQGLQFLIQYYNGEERAKGNILERFSAQQFPDLHSELNLSSLELGDSALYFCASSVVGATGELFFGEGSRLTVL.

The V call is TRBV4-1, the J call TRBJ1-5, with D maybe TRBD1 (5 bases). Germline CDR1 MGHRA, CDR2 YSYEKL. V was shortened by 4 bases and J by 9 bases, with 10 bases between the two germline ends. The CDR3 runs to 12 residues. The CDR3 loop reads CASSLLGGPQHF. The CDR3 nucleotides are TGCGCCAGCAGCCTCCTCGGGGGGCCCCAGCATTTT.

This chain links TRBV11-2 with TRBJ2-5, with TRBD2 as a possible D gene (6 bases). The germline V gene has CDR1 SGHAT and CDR2 FQNNGV. CDR3 length equals 13 residues. V lost 1 base to trimming and J lost 5 bases, with 8 bases between them. The CDR3 protein is CASSLAGGETQYF. CDR3 DNA: TGTGCCAGCAGCTTAGCCGGAGGGGAGACCCAGTACTTC.

This chain links TRBV10-3 with TRBJ1-2; the D gene is possibly TRBD1 (6 bases). Deletions cut 5 bases from V and 4 bases from J, with 14 bases between. Germline-derived CDR1 and CDR2 are ENHRY and SYGVKD. The CDR3 spans 14 residues. CDR3: CAISLQGSIYGYTF. The CDR3 DNA follows: TGTGCCATCAGTTTACAGGGATCTATCTATGGCTACACCTTC.

This chain joins TRBV9 and TRBJ1-5, with a weak D call TRBD1 (5 bases). This CDR3 spans 15 amino acids. Germline V CDR1 and CDR2: SGDLS, YYNGEE. V was clipped by 0 bases and J by 6 bases, with 13 bases between them. CDR3 residues: CASSVGWQGSQPQHF. For the CDR3, the DNA is TGTGCCAGCAGCGTAGGGTGGCAGGGTAGTCAGCCCCAGCATTTT. The whole variable domain, filled in from reference TRBV9 and TRBJ1-5, reads DSGVTQTPKHLITATGQRVTLRCSPRSGDLSVYWYQQSLDQGLQFLIQYYNGEERAKGNILERFSAQQFPDLHSELNLSSLELGDSALYFCASSVGWQGSQPQHFGDGTRLSIL.

This chain uses TRBV10-3 with TRBJ1-2; D uncertain. V was clipped by 2 bases and J by 7 bases, with 14 bases between them. Germline CDR1 ENHRY, CDR2 SYGVKD. This CDR3 comprises 14 residues. CDR3 in DNA: TGTGCCATCAGTGAGGGCGGACTGGGTTTTGGCTACACCTTC. Translation: CAISEGGLGFGYTF.

The chain combines TRBV7-8 with TRBJ2-1, with TRBD2 matching 7 bases. V was pared by 5 bases and J by 7 bases, with 17 bases of the junction left unmatched. The CDR3 loop spans 17 amino acids. Germline assignment: CDR1 SGHVS and CDR2 FQNEAQ. CDR3 in amino acids: CASSPDGGLVIRNEQFF. The CDR3 nucleotides are TGTGCCAGCAGCCCGGACGGAGGACTAGTCATTAGGAATGAGCAGTTCTTC.

The V call is TRBV5-6, the J call TRBJ2-7; TRBD2 agrees at 11 bases. Germline V gives CDR1 SGHDT, CDR2 YYEEEE. With 5 bases clipped from V and 3 bases from J, the junction kept 10 bases outside the gene matches. CDR3 length: 16 residues. Here the CDR3 DNA reads TGTGCCAGCAGACCCATTAGCGGGAGGGCGAACTACGAGCAGTACTTC. As protein: CASRPISGRANYEQYF. The whole variable domain, filled in from reference TRBV5-6 and TRBJ2-7, reads DAGVTQSPTHLIKTRGQQVTLRCSPKSGHDTVSWYQQALGQGPQFIFQYYEEEERQRGNFPDRFSGHQFPNYSSELNVNALLLGDSALYLCASRPISGRANYEQYFGPGTRLTVT.

The rearrangement uses TRBV28 and TRBJ1-2; no clear D. From germline, CDR1 is MDHEN and CDR2 SYDVKM. There are 11 residues in the CDR3. V was shortened by 7 bases and J by 7 bases, with 10 bases between the two germline ends. The CDR3 DNA sequence: TGTGCCAGCACGGCGGGAACTGGCTACACCTTC. Translation gives CASTAGTGYTF.

The chain employs TRBV5-1 and TRBJ2-7; TRBD1 matches at 8 bases. CDR3 length: 14 amino acids. Germline lookup yields CDR1 SGHRS and CDR2 YFSETQ. With 2 bases clipped from V and 5 bases from J, the junction kept 6 bases outside the gene matches. The CDR3 protein is CASSLWTGNDEQYF. The CDR3 DNA reads as TGCGCCAGCAGCTTATGGACAGGGAACGACGAGCAGTACTTC.

The V gene is TRBV18, the J gene TRBJ1-2, with TRBD1 matching 9 bases. Germline CDR1 and CDR2: KGHSH and LQKENI. The CDR3 is made up of 15 amino acids. Losses at the gene ends were 4 bases for V and 4 bases for J; bases not matched to a gene: 7. The CDR3 DNA sequence: TGTGCCAGCTCACTCGGGGACAGGGAACTCTATGGCTACACCTTC. Residues: CASSLGDRELYGYTF.